The 24 T cell receptor beta chains below come from one sample, sequenced in a study of blood T cell repertoires in COVID-19. The assay was immunoSEQ multiplex PCR, and TCRdb's table has in-frame clones only and misses some. Of under 200,000 clones in the sample, roughly 86% were seen once. The sequenced sample was peripheral blood. These TCRs come from a woman aged 80 or over in a cohort sampled during active or convalescent COVID-19.

The chain combines TRBV5-5 with TRBJ1-2, with D unresolved. Per germline, CDR1 SGHKS and CDR2 YYEKEE (reference sequence). V was shortened by 0 bases and J by 5 bases, with 14 bases between the two germline ends. The CDR3 is 15 amino acids. CDR3: CASSLVWAGSYGYTF. CDR3 DNA sequence: TGTGCCAGCAGCTTGGTTTGGGCAGGATCTTATGGCTACACCTTC.

This clone has only one observation. The gene calls are TRBV18 and TRBJ1-1; no firm D call. In germline, CDR1 is KGHSH, CDR2 LQKENI. V was clipped by 8 bases and J by 0 bases, with 7 bases between them. The length of the CDR3 is 12 residues. The CDR3 is CASSAVNTEAFF. The CDR3 coding sequence is TGTGCCAGCAGCGCAGTGAACACTGAAGCTTTCTTT.

The chain employs TRBV11-3 and TRBJ1-1; no reliable D call. Germline loops: CDR1 SGHNT, CDR2 YENEEA. The CDR3 is 13 residues long. V shed 2 bases and J shed 1 base, with 5 bases lying between them. CDR3: CASSLTRNTEAFF. The CDR3 nucleotides read TGTGCCAGCAGCTTAACCAGGAACACTGAAGCTTTCTTT. Complete variable domain (other parts from reference TRBV11-3 and TRBJ1-1): EAGVVQSPRYKIIEKKQPVAFWCNPISGHNTLYWYLQNLGQGPELLIRYENEEAVDDSQLPKDRFSAERLKGVDSTLKIQPAELGDSAVYLCASSLTRNTEAFFGQGTRLTVV.

This chain connects TRBV7-9 to TRBJ2-1; 8 bases are a match to TRBD2. With 8 bases clipped from V and 10 bases from J, the junction kept 22 bases outside the gene matches. CDR3 size: 17 residues. In germline, CDR1 is SEHNR, CDR2 FQNEAQ (reference sequence). The CDR3 nucleotides read TGTGCCAGCGTTAGAGTTGGACAGCGGGAGATCTTAGGGGAGCAGTTCTTC. This translates into CASVRVGQREILGEQFF.

The J gene is TRBJ1-2, the V gene TRBV19; weak D call: TRBD1 (5 bases). CDR3 length: 14 residues. Germline V gene sequence: CDR1 LNHDA, CDR2 SQIVND (reference sequence). Trimming took 6 bases from V and 4 from J, leaving 15 bases between them. The CDR3 is CASSAMGGTYGYTF. CDR3 in DNA: TGTGCCAGTAGCGCAATGGGGGGGACCTATGGCTACACCTTC.

This sequence joins TRBV29-1 and TRBJ1-1; TRBD1 matches at 8 bases. The germline gives CDR1 SQVTM, CDR2 ANQGSEA. This CDR3 comprises 14 residues. The J segment lost 4 bases and the V segment lost 4 bases, leaving 8 bases of the junction unmatched. The CDR3 reads CSVVVRGRSTEAFF. The CDR3 nucleotides read TGCAGCGTTGTCGTCAGGGGGCGAAGCACTGAAGCTTTCTTT.

The rearrangement uses TRBV3-1 (or the pseudogene TRBV3-2) and TRBJ2-7; 7 positions agree with TRBD2. Germline values: CDR1 LGHDT, CDR2 YNNKEL (reference sequence). The CDR3 contains 14 residues. The trim removed 4 bases at V and 2 bases at J, leaving 5 bases unmatched. The CDR3 coding sequence is TGTGCCAGCAGCCTACTGGGGGGGACCTACGAGCAGTACTTC. Protein sequence: CASSLLGGTYEQYF.

The genes are TRBV28 and TRBJ2-7, with 9 bases matching TRBD1. Unmatched junction bases numbered 10, after V lost 6 bases and J lost 7 bases. Germline CDR1 and CDR2: MDHEN and SYDVKM. This CDR3 contains 14 residues. DNA for the CDR3: TGTGCCAGCAGCCAAAACAGGGGGCTGAGGGAGCAGTACTTC. Its translation: CASSQNRGLREQYF.

The rearrangement uses TRBV11-2 and TRBJ2-1; perhaps TRBD1 as D (6 bases). Trimming took off 1 base at V and 6 bases at J, with 10 bases between the two ends. The CDR3 sequence is 14 residues long. Per the germline V gene, CDR1 is SGHAT and CDR2 is FQNNGV. CDR3 nucleotide sequence: TGTGCCAGCAGCTTAGCTAGGGGGAGCAATGAGCAGTTCTTC. It specifies CASSLARGSNEQFF.

Here the CDR3 DNA reads TGCGCCAGCAGCCAAGTCGACCTCGGACTAGCGGGGATCCACGAGCAGTACGTC. It specifies CASSQVDLGLAGIHEQYV. V is TRBV4-1 and J is TRBJ2-7; 12 nucleotides align to TRBD2. Germline lookup yields CDR1 MGHRA and CDR2 YSYEKL. With 1 base clipped from V and 5 bases from J, the junction kept 12 bases outside the gene matches. The CDR3 has 18 residues.

The rearrangement uses TRBV19 and TRBJ1-4, with D perhaps TRBD1 (6 bases). The V gene lost 3 bases and the J gene lost 5 bases, with 13 bases spanning the gap. The CDR3 is made up of 15 amino acids. Germline CDR1 LNHDA, CDR2 SQIVND (reference sequence). This chain's CDR3 is CASSIWTDQNEKLFF. CDR3 coding DNA: TGTGCCAGTAGTATCTGGACAGACCAAAATGAAAAACTGTTTTTT.

The chain employs TRBV6-1 and TRBJ2-7; D ambiguous. The CDR3 has 14 residues. The V gene's germline CDR1 is MNHNS and CDR2 SASEGT. Trimming removed 5 bases at V and 0 bases at J, with 11 bases between. The CDR3 nucleotides are TGTGCCAGCAGTTCCCGCAGAACCTCCTACGAGCAGTACGTC. It encodes CASSSRRTSYEQYV.

V and J are TRBV6-2 or TRBV6-3 and TRBJ1-1; D is possibly TRBD1 (6 bases). The germline CDR1 and CDR2 sequences are MNHEY and SVGEGT. The CDR3 has 14 residues. The V end lost 4 bases, the J end lost 0 bases, and 9 bases lay between the germline ends. CDR3 in amino acids: CASSFQGMNTEAFF. In DNA form, the CDR3 reads TGTGCCAGCAGTTTTCAGGGGATGAACACTGAAGCTTTCTTT.

The rearrangement joins TRBV28 to TRBJ1-2, with D perhaps TRBD1 (6 bases). V was pared by 2 bases and J by 0 bases, with 10 bases between. Germline V gives CDR1 MDHEN, CDR2 SYDVKM. The CDR3 extends over 15 amino acids. CDR3 sequence reads: CASSLGTYTNYGYTF. Written as DNA, the CDR3 is TGTGCCAGCAGTTTAGGGACATATACTAACTATGGCTACACCTTC.

The chain recombines TRBV3-1 (or the pseudogene TRBV3-2) with TRBJ2-7, with 9 positions matching TRBD1. V lost 5 bases and J lost 4; bases outside the gene matches: 9. Germline V gives CDR1 LGHDT, CDR2 YNNKEL (reference sequence). The CDR3 runs 15 residues. The CDR3: CASSEPGQGRYEQYF. Written as DNA, the CDR3 is TGTGCCAGCAGCGAACCGGGACAGGGTCGGTACGAGCAGTACTTC.

The V and J genes are TRBV27 and TRBJ2-3; 15 bases are shared with TRBD2. V shed 3 bases and J 5 bases; nucleotides not matched to a gene: 6. CDR1 MNHEY and CDR2 SMNVEV come from the germline V gene (reference sequence). The CDR3 is 17 amino acids. This CDR3 reads CASSFGTSGRRVDTQYF. The CDR3 coding sequence is TGTGCCAGCAGTTTTGGGACTAGCGGGAGGAGAGTAGATACGCAGTATTTT.

The chain employs TRBV7-9 and TRBJ2-1; D is undetermined. The CDR3 extends over 12 amino acids. The germline CDR1 and CDR2 sequences are SEHNR and FQNEAQ (reference sequence). The V end lost 2 bases, the J end lost 9 bases, and 8 bases lay between the germline ends. The CDR3 spells CASSLLLSEQFF. CDR3 bases: TGTGCCAGCAGCTTATTGCTGAGTGAGCAGTTCTTC. Variable domain in full (rest from reference TRBV7-9 and TRBJ2-1): DTGVSQNPRHKITKRGQNVTFRCDPISEHNRLYWYRQTLGQGPEFLTYFQNEAQLEKSRLLSDRFSAERPKGSFSTLEIQRTEQGDSAMYLCASSLLLSEQFFGPGTRLTVL.

This clone has a handful of counts. The V gene is TRBV11-3, the J gene TRBJ2-7; 7 bases line up with TRBD1. The CDR3 runs to 14 residues. Germline V gene sequence: CDR1 SGHNT, CDR2 YENEEA. J gave up 3 bases and V 3 bases, and 5 bases lay outside the gene matches. CDR3 region: CASSFEGGHYEQYF. Written as DNA, the CDR3 is TGTGCCAGCAGCTTCGAAGGGGGCCACTACGAGCAGTACTTC.

The chain recombines TRBV6-6 with TRBJ1-1, with D possibly TRBD1 on 5 matching bases. The germline gives CDR1 MNHNY, CDR2 SVGAGI (reference sequence). This CDR3 has 15 residues. Trimming pared 0 bases from V and 0 bases from J, leaving 8 bases between. CDR3 region: CASSYSIQVNTEAFF. In DNA, the CDR3 is TGTGCCAGCAGTTACTCGATACAGGTGAACACTGAAGCTTTCTTT.

In its sample, this clone was seen once. This chain uses TRBV6-5 with TRBJ2-7; D unclear. CDR1 is MNHEY, CDR2 SVGAGI, per germline. Trimming left V 0 bases short and J 2 bases short, with 14 bases between. This CDR3 contains 16 residues. For the CDR3, the DNA is TGTGCCAGCAGTTACTCGCAAAATACAGCAGCCTACGAGCAGTACTTC. It codes for CASSYSQNTAAYEQYF.

J is TRBJ2-1 and V is TRBV15; D ambiguous. V lost 2 bases to trimming and J lost 5 bases, with 10 bases between them. Germline V gene sequence: CDR1 LNHNV, CDR2 YYDKDF (reference sequence). The CDR3 runs 14 residues. In nucleotides, the CDR3 is TGTGCCACCAGCAGATCGCCAGTCCACAATGAGCAGTTCTTC. This translates into CATSRSPVHNEQFF.

The rearrangement uses TRBV5-5 and TRBJ2-1, with a weak D call TRBD2 (6 bases). The V end was cut by 1 base, the J end by 2 bases, with 13 bases between. The CDR3 is 16 residues long. The germline V gene has CDR1 SGHKS and CDR2 YYEKEE (reference sequence). The CDR3 loop is CASSLWGRGTYNEQFF. The CDR3 DNA sequence: TGTGCCAGCAGCTTGTGGGGTCGGGGGACCTACAATGAGCAGTTCTTC.

The rearrangement uses TRBV6-5 and TRBJ1-1; 7 bases match TRBD1. Germline values: CDR1 MNHEY, CDR2 SVGAGI. The CDR3 contains 13 residues. With V trimmed by 5 bases and J by 4 bases, 4 bases remained unmatched. CDR3 sequence (DNA): TGTGCCAGCAGTCCAGGGGGAAGCACTGAAGCTTTCTTT. It codes for CASSPGGSTEAFF.

CDR3 sequence: CASSTRATNTGELFF. The CDR3 bases are TGTGCCAGCAGTACCCGCGCAACGAACACCGGGGAGCTGTTTTTT. The chain joins TRBV7-2 to TRBJ2-2; no definite D call. In germline, CDR1 is SGHTA, CDR2 FQGNSA. This CDR3 has 15 residues. V was clipped by 6 bases and J by 0 bases, with 11 bases between them. The variable domain in full, completed from reference TRBV7-2 and TRBJ2-2, reads GAGVSQSPSNKVTEKGKDVELRCDPISGHTALYWYRQSLGQGLEFLIYFQGNSAPDKSGLPSDRFSAERTGGSVSTLTIQRTQQEDSAVYLCASSTRATNTGELFFGEGSRLTVL.